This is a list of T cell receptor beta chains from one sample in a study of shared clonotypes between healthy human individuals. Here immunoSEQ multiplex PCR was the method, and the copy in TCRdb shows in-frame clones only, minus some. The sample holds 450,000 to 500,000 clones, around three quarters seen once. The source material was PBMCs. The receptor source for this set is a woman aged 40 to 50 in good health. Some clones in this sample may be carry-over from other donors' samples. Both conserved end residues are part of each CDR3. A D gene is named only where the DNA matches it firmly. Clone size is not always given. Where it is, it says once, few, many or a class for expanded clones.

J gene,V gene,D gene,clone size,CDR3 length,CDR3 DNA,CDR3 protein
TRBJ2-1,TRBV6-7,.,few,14,TGTGCCAGCAGCTCCGGTTTGTCCTACAATGAGCAGTTCTTC,CASSSGLSYNEQFF
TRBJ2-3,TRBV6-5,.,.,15,TGTGCCAGCGGACGAGGGCGGGATTTCACAGATACGCAGTATTTT,CASGRGRDFTDTQYF
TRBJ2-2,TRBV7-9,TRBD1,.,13,TGTGCCAGCAGCCTACAGGGGACCGGGGAGCTGTTTTTT,CASSLQGTGELFF
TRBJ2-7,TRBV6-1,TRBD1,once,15,TGTGCCAGCAGTTCCTACACAGGGGCAGACTACGAGCAGTACTTC,CASSSYTGADYEQYF
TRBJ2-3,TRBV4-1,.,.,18,TGCGCCAGCAGCCAAGATCTGGCTCTAGTGAGCACCACAGATACGCAGTATTTT,CASSQDLALVSTTDTQYF
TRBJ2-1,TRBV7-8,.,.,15,TGTGCCAGCAGATCCGTAGGCGGCTCCTACAATGAGCAGTTCTTC,CASRSVGGSYNEQFF
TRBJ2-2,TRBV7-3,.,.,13,TGTGCCAGCAGCCATAAATTCGGCGGGGAGCTGTTTTTT,CASSHKFGGELFF
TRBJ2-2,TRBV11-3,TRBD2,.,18,TGTGCCAGCAGCTTAGAGGAACCCCTAGCGGGAGAAACCGGGGAGCTGTTTTTT,CASSLEEPLAGETGELFF
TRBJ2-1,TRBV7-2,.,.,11,TGTGCCAGCAGCTTGATGAATGAGCAGTTCTTC,CASSLMNEQFF
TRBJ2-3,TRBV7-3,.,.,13,TGTGCCAGCAGCTCGACAGAACCAGATACGCAGTATTTT,CASSSTEPDTQYF
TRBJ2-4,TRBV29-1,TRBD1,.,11,TGCAGCGTCCAGGGGGCAGACATTCAGTACTTC,CSVQGADIQYF
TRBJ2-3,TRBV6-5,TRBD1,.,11,TGTGCCAGCAGAGGGGGCCATACGCAGTATTTT,CASRGGHTQYF
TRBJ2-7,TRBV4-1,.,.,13,TGCGCCAGCAGCCAAGTAGCGACCTACGAGCAGTACTTC,CASSQVATYEQYF
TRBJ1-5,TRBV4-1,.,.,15,TGCGCCAGCAGCCAAGTTGTAGCAGGGAGTCAGCCCCAGCATTTT,CASSQVVAGSQPQHF
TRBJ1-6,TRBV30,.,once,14,TGTGCCTGGGTGGCCCTGGGCAGCAATTCACCCCTCCACTTT,CAWVALGSNSPLHF
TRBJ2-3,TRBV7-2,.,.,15,TGTGCCAGCAGCCTCCAAGGGCCTGGCACTGGGACGCAGTATTTT,CASSLQGPGTGTQYF
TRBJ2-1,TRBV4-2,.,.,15,TGTGCCAGCAGCCAAGAAACCGGGACGCTGAATGAGCAGTTCTTC,CASSQETGTLNEQFF
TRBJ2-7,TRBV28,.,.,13,TGTGCCAGCAGTTTGGGGATAGTCTACGAGCAGTACTTC,CASSLGIVYEQYF